This T cell receptor beta chain emerged from a study of T cell responses to AZD1222 COVID-19 vaccine. Study-level points and caveats: Spike-wide vaccine-associated CD4 TCRs dominated at 160-218 and 743-854. Donors skewed white British and female; clonal diversity was possibly underestimated.

Germline CDR1 is SGHRS and CDR2 is YFSETQ. V lost 5 bases and J lost 5, with 20 bases in between. CDR3 length: 15 amino acids. The table came from immunoSEQ multiplex PCR; TCRdb's copy has only in-frame clones and leaves some out. The data hold nearly 55,000 clones, with around 89% observed a single time. This clone was counted a single time. Its antigen is as yet unknown. The starting material was peripheral blood, obtained 28 days after the second AZD1222 dose. The TCR sequence derives from an adult who received the AZD1222 COVID-19 vaccine. The chain recombines TRBV5-1 with TRBJ2-7; no clear D. Here the CDR3 DNA reads TGCGCCAGCAGGGATTGGTTGGCACCTACCAACGAGCAGTACTTC. This sequence encodes CASRDWLAPTNEQYF.